This T cell receptor (beta chain) was sequenced for a study of blood T cell repertoires in COVID-19. Study context: Sites across the United States, Italy and Spain contributed samples from acute and convalescent COVID-19.

Clones were read by immunoSEQ multiplex PCR, and TCRdb kept only the in-frame ones, dropping some. The data hold hundreds of thousands of clones, with around 87% observed a single time. The CDR3 length is 15 residues. V lost 8 bases to trimming and J lost 2 bases, with 18 bases between them. Per germline, CDR1 MNHEY and CDR2 SVGAGI. This chain joins TRBV6-5 and TRBJ1-2; tentatively, D is TRBD1 (5 bases). The origin of this receptor is a human donor in a cohort sampled during active COVID-19. Sample: peripheral blood. CDR3 region: CASQISGLINYGYTF. CDR3 in DNA: TGTGCCAGCCAAATATCGGGACTGATAAACTATGGCTACACCTTC.